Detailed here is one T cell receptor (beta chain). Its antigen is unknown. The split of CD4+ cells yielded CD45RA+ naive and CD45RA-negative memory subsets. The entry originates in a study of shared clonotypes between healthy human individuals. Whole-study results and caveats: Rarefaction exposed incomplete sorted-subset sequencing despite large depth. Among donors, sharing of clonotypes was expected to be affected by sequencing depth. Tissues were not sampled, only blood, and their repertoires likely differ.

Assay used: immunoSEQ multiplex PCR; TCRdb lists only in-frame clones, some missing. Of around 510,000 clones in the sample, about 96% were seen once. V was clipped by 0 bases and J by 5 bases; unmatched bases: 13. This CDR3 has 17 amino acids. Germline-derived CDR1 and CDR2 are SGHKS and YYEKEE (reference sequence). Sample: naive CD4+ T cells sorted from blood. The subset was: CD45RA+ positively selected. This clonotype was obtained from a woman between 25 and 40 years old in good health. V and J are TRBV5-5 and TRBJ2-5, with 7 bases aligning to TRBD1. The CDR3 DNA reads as TGTGCCAGCAGCTTGGTTAAAGGGGCAGGGGGTAGCGAGACCCAGTACTTC. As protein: CASSLVKGAGGSETQYF.